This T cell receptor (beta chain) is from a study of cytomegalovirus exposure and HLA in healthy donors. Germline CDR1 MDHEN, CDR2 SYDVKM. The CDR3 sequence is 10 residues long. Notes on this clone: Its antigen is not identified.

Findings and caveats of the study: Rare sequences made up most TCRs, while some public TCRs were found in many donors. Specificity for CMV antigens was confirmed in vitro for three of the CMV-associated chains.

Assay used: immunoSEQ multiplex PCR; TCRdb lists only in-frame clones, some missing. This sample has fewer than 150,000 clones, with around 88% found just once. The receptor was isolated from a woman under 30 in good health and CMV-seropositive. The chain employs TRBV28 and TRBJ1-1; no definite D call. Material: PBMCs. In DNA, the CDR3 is TGTGGGGCCGTGGGCACTGAAGCTTTCTTT. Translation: CGAVGTEAFF.